This T cell receptor beta chain came from a study of CD8+CD57+ T cells in acquired aplastic anemia. In patients chosen for sequencing, flow cytometry had shown CD8+CD57+ cell expansion. For CDR3 and TCR beta VDJ profiling, genomic DNA was the template used. TCRdb redid the calling of the reads with MiXCR, one entry per CDR3 protein. This table holds a few hundred thousand distinct CDR3 sequences, approximately 32% found once. This clonotype was seen many times. V shed 6 bases and J shed 3 bases, with 12 bases lying between them. CDR3 length: 14 amino acids. Germline V gene data show CDR1 as LNHDA and CDR2 as SQIVND (reference sequence).

The chain has TRBV19 and TRBJ1-5; D perhaps matches TRBD1 (5 bases). The clonotype was recovered from a human donor with aplastic anemia. Specimen: sorted CD4+, CD8+, or CD8+CD57+ T cells (not recorded which) from PBMCs. The chain's CDR3 is CASRLRGNNQPQHF. The CDR3 DNA reads TGTGCCAGTAGATTAAGGGGAAACAATCAGCCCCAGCATTTT.